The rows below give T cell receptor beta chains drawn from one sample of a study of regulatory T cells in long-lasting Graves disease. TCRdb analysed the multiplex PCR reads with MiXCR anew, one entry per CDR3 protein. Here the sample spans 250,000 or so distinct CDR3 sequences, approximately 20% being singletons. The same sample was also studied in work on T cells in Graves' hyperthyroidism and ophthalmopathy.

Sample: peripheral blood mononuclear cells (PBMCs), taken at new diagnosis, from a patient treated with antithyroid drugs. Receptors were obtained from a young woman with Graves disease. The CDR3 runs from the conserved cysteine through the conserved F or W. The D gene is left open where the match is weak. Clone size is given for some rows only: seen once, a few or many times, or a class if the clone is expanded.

TGTGCCAGCATCCCGGGGGGCAGGGGGAACACTGAAGCTTTCTTT	CASIPGGRGNTEAFF	TRBV7-9	TRBJ1-1	once	-
TGCAGTGCTAGAGATACGGGTCCAGATACGCAGTATTTT	CSARDTGPDTQYF	TRBV20-1	TRBJ2-3	many	-
TGCGCCAGCAGCAGCGGGGGCAACACAGATACGCAGTATTTT	CASSSGGNTDTQYF	TRBV5-1	TRBJ2-3	few	TRBD2
TGCAGTGCCCTAAGGGGGGGTTTAAGTGGGGAGCTGTTTTTT	CSALRGGLSGELFF	TRBV20-1	TRBJ2-2	-	-
TGCGCCAGCAGCTTGCAGGGTTATAGCAATCAGCCCCAGCATTTT	CASSLQGYSNQPQHF	TRBV5-1	TRBJ1-5	many	-
TGTGCCAGCAGGAAGGGGGGGGGGAGGCCTAACTATGGCTACACCTTC	CASRKGGGRPNYGYTF	TRBV12-3/TRBV12-4	TRBJ1-2	-	-
TGTGCCACCAGTGATAGCGGGAAAGAGCAAGAGACCCAGTACTTC	CATSDSGKEQETQYF	TRBV24-1	TRBJ2-5	many	TRBD2
TGTGCCACCCAATCGACAGGGGACAATGAGCAGTTCTTC	CATQSTGDNEQFF	TRBV24-1	TRBJ2-1	many	TRBD1
TGTGCCAGCAGCTTAGGTCAGGTTGGGGTTGACGTTGAAGCTTTCTTT	CASSLGQVGVDVEAFF	TRBV7-9	TRBJ1-1	many	-
TGTGCCAGCAGTCTTCAGGGTTTCTCTGGGGCCAACGTCCTGACTTTC	CASSLQGFSGANVLTF	TRBV6-2/TRBV6-3	TRBJ2-6	many	-
TGTGCCAATAGTTTGGGGCGGACAGGGGCACTCACGCCCCTCCACTTT	CANSLGRTGALTPLHF	TRBV19	TRBJ1-6	-	TRBD1
TGTGCCAGCACCTCGCTCCATGACAGCGCCCTCCTTGGCTACACCTTC	CASTSLHDSALLGYTF	TRBV6-1	TRBJ1-2	-	-
TGCGCCAGCAGCTTGGCCTCAGGACCCTCGGGCACCGGGGAGCTGTTTTTT	CASSLASGPSGTGELFF	TRBV5-1	TRBJ2-2	few	-
TGTGCCAGCAGCGTAAATCTTCGGCGGGGGGCCACAGATACGCAGTATTTT	CASSVNLRRGATDTQYF	TRBV9	TRBJ2-3	many	TRBD2
TGTGCCAGCAGCTTAGGGTGGTGGACTTCGAACACCGGGGAGCTGTTTTTT	CASSLGWWTSNTGELFF	TRBV7-9	TRBJ2-2	few	-
TGCGCCAGCAGCTCAGGGTCGGCCACTGAAGCTTTCTTT	CASSSGSATEAFF	TRBV10-1	TRBJ1-1	few	-
TGCGCCAGCAGCTTGGGGCAGGGGACAATGGGACAGTTCTTC	CASSLGQGTMGQFF	TRBV5-1	TRBJ2-1	many	-
TGTGCCAGCAGAACGAGGACGACTAGCAATCAGCCCCAGCATTTT	CASRTRTTSNQPQHF	TRBV27	TRBJ1-5	many	-
TGTGCCAGCAGTTTAGGGGGGAGGGGGGCCTACAATGAGCAGTTCTTC	CASSLGGRGAYNEQFF	TRBV12-3/TRBV12-4	TRBJ2-1	once	-
TGTGCCAGCAGCCGATGTGTCCGGTTAGCCAAAAACATTCAGTACTTC	CASSRCVRLAKNIQYF	TRBV7-3	TRBJ2-4	many	-
TGCAGCGTTGGGCCGAGAGATACGCAGTATTTT	CSVGPRDTQYF	TRBV29-1	TRBJ2-3	many	-
TGTGCCAGCTCACCAATGGCTCCCTCAGGGACAGATACGCAGTATTTT	CASSPMAPSGTDTQYF	TRBV18	TRBJ2-3	once	-
TGTGCCAGCTCCTCTGGGCCTGCCCTCTACGAGCAGTACTTC	CASSSGPALYEQYF	TRBV28	TRBJ2-7	many	-
TGTGCCAGCAGACAGGACAGTCCCCAAGAGACCCAGTACTTC	CASRQDSPQETQYF	TRBV7-6	TRBJ2-5	many	-
TGTGCCAGCAGCCAACAGAATTCACCCCTCCACTTT	CASSQQNSPLHF	TRBV11-2	TRBJ1-6	many	-
TGCAGTGCTGAGAAGGGGACAGGCTACACCTTC	CSAEKGTGYTF	TRBV20-1	TRBJ1-2	many	-
TGTGCCAGCAGCCCCGGGTCCCAAGAGACCCAGTACTTC	CASSPGSQETQYF	TRBV7-2	TRBJ2-5	many	-
TGTGCCAGCAGCCATGTGGGGGAGACTGAAGCTTTCTTT	CASSHVGETEAFF	TRBV14	TRBJ1-1	many	-
TGTGCCAGCAGGCGAGTGGACACTGAAGCTTTCTTT	CASRRVDTEAFF	TRBV2	TRBJ1-1	many	-
TGCGCCACCGGATTCGGACCGTCCTACGAGCAGTACTTC	CATGFGPSYEQYF	TRBV5-1	TRBJ2-7	many	-
TGTGCCAGCAGCCCAACCCCCGGGCTCGAGCAGTACTTC	CASSPTPGLEQYF	TRBV9	TRBJ2-7	many	-
TGTGCCAGCAGCCACCCGGGCGGGGGCCCCCCAGAGACCCAGTACTTC	CASSHPGGGPPETQYF	TRBV11-2	TRBJ2-5	many	-
TGCGCCAGCAGCTTGGCAACGACGACTGGCTACACCTTC	CASSLATTTGYTF	TRBV5-1	TRBJ1-2	many	-
TGTGCCAGCAGTGACTGGAGGGGTTTTGGTGATACGCAGTATTTT	CASSDWRGFGDTQYF	TRBV6-2/TRBV6-3	TRBJ2-3	many	-
TGTGCCAGCAGCGCCGGTGGGGCCGCCTACGAGCAGTACTTC	CASSAGGAAYEQYF	TRBV9	TRBJ2-7	many	-
TGTGCCAGCAGTTCGGGGGGATATACGCAGTATTTT	CASSSGGYTQYF	TRBV12-3/TRBV12-4	TRBJ2-3	many	TRBD2
TGTGCCAGCAGTCCACGGACTAGCGGGGGGCGGAGAGAGACCCAGTACTTC	CASSPRTSGGRRETQYF	TRBV6-1	TRBJ2-5	-	TRBD2
TGTGCCATCAGTGACCGGACAGCCACTGAAGCTTTCTTT	CAISDRTATEAFF	TRBV10-3	TRBJ1-1	few	-
TGTGCCAGCAGCTCAGAGGCAGCGGGGGGGCCGAGCACAGATACGCAGTATTTT	CASSSEAAGGPSTDTQYF	TRBV28	TRBJ2-3	many	TRBD2
TGCAGTGCTCGGCGGGGCTCCTACAATGAGCAGTTCTTC	CSARRGSYNEQFF	TRBV20-1	TRBJ2-1	few	-
TGTGCCAGCAGCTATGCCCCCTACCGGGACAGGGCGAATGAAAAACTGTTTTTT	CASSYAPYRDRANEKLFF	TRBV12-3/TRBV12-4	TRBJ1-4	-	TRBD1
TGTGCCAGTAGTACCTCCCGTTATAGCGGGGGTAGATCGGAGACCCAGTACTTC	CASSTSRYSGGRSETQYF	TRBV19	TRBJ2-5	few	TRBD2
TGTGCCAGCAGCACCTCTAGCGGGGGGGCTGGCTACAATGAGCAGTTCTTC	CASSTSSGGAGYNEQFF	TRBV9	TRBJ2-1	many	TRBD2
TGTGCCAGCAGCTTGGGGTTCCAGGCCTACGAGCAGTACTTC	CASSLGFQAYEQYF	TRBV5-5	TRBJ2-7	many	-
TGTGCCAGCAGCAAACGGGACAATCAGCCCCAGCATTTT	CASSKRDNQPQHF	TRBV7-6	TRBJ1-5	many	-
TGTGCCGGACAACTGACAGGGGCTGGAAACACCATATATTTT	CAGQLTGAGNTIYF	TRBV12-3/TRBV12-4	TRBJ1-3	many	TRBD1
TGTGCCAGCGGACGGTGGGATCACGGGGAGCTGTTTTTT	CASGRWDHGELFF	TRBV14	TRBJ2-2	-	-
TGTGCCAGCAGCCAAGATCATCGTCCCCTTGGTGCGACTGAAGCTTTCTTT	CASSQDHRPLGATEAFF	TRBV4-2	TRBJ1-1	few	-
TGTGCCAGCTGGGGCCGACCAGCCACTGGGGCCAACGTCCTGACTTTC	CASWGRPATGANVLTF	TRBV11-2	TRBJ2-6	many	-
TGTGCCAGCAGCCACCCTAGGAGCCAAGAGACCCAGTACTTC	CASSHPRSQETQYF	TRBV11-2	TRBJ2-5	many	-
TGTGCCAGCAGCTTAAGACTAGCGGGGACCAATGAGCAGTTCTTC	CASSLRLAGTNEQFF	TRBV7-3	TRBJ2-1	-	TRBD2
TGTGCCAGCAGCGCCAAGGAAGAGACCCAGTACTTC	CASSAKEETQYF	TRBV9	TRBJ2-5	few	-
TGTGCCAGCAGTCTTGGGTTCGCTGGAAACACCATATATTTT	CASSLGFAGNTIYF	TRBV12-3/TRBV12-4	TRBJ1-3	many	-
TGCAGTGCGGAAATGGGACTAGCGGGAGGGGCCCATGCCTCCTACAATGAGCAGTTCTTC	CSAEMGLAGGAHASYNEQFF	TRBV20-1	TRBJ2-1	many	TRBD2
TGTGCCAGCAGTAGGAATCAAGAGACCCAGTACTTC	CASSRNQETQYF	TRBV12-3/TRBV12-4	TRBJ2-5	many	-
TGTGCCAGCAGGTCCGACAGCTACTCTGGAAACACCATATATTTT	CASRSDSYSGNTIYF	TRBV7-2	TRBJ1-3	few	-
TGCAGTGCGACCAGAATGGGGAACCCCTATACCGGGGAGCTGTTTTTT	CSATRMGNPYTGELFF	TRBV20-1	TRBJ2-2	-	-
TGCGCCAGCAGCCAAGAGCTCCCGGGGTTCGCAGAGCAGTACTTC	CASSQELPGFAEQYF	TRBV4-1	TRBJ2-7	-	-
TGTGCCAGCAGCTTACCGACGAACGGTAATTCACCCCTCCACTTT	CASSLPTNGNSPLHF	TRBV5-4	TRBJ1-6	-	-
TGTGCCAGCAGTTCTCAAGGGGTCGGGGAGCTGTTTTTT	CASSSQGVGELFF	TRBV12-3/TRBV12-4	TRBJ2-2	many	-